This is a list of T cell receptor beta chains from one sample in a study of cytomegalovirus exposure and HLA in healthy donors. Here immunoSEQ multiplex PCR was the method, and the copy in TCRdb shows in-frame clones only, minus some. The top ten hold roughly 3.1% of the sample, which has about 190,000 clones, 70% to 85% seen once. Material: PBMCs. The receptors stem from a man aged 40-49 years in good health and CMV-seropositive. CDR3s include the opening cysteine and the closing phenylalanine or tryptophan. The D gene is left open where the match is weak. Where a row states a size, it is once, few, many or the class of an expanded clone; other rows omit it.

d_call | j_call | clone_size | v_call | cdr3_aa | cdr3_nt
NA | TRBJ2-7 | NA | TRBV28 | CASTSIGGRYEQYF | TGTGCCAGCACCTCAATAGGGGGTCGGTACGAGCAGTACTTC
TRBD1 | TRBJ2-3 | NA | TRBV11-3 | CASSLGSGTGGTDTQYF | TGTGCCAGCAGCTTAGGTTCCGGGACAGGGGGCACAGATACGCAGTATTTT
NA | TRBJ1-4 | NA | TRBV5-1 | CASSLQPGDEKLFF | TGCGCCAGCAGCTTACAGCCGGGGGATGAAAAACTGTTTTTT
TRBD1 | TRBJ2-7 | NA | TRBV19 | CASKDRGSYEQYF | TGTGCCAGTAAGGACAGGGGCTCCTACGAGCAGTACTTC
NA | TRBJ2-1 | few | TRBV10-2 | CASSHSNEQFF | TGCGCCAGCAGCCACAGCAATGAGCAGTTCTTC
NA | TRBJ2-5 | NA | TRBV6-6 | CASTPEGGGPLTQYF | TGTGCCAGCACCCCTGAGGGGGGGGGACCGTTGACCCAGTACTTC
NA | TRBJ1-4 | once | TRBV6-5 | CASSHTMHSFEKLFF | TGTGCCAGCAGCCATACCATGCACTCGTTCGAAAAACTGTTTTTT
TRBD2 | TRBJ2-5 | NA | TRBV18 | CASSPQTSLYTQETQYF | TGTGCCAGCTCACCTCAGACTAGCCTGTATACTCAAGAGACCCAGTACTTC
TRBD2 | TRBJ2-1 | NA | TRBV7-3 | CASSLLAGFYNEQFF | TGTGCCAGCAGCTTACTAGCGGGATTCTACAATGAGCAGTTCTTC
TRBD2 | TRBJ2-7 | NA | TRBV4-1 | CASSPWTSGAYEQYF | TGCGCCAGCAGTCCCTGGACTAGCGGGGCCTACGAGCAGTACTTC
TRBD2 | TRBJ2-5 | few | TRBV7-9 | CASSSGTSGGKETQYF | TGTGCCAGCAGCTCCGGGACTAGCGGGGGTAAAGAGACCCAGTACTTC
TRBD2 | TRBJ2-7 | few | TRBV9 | CASSPYGGSGIPYEQYF | TGTGCCAGCAGCCCCTACGGGGGTAGCGGGATTCCCTACGAGCAGTACTTC
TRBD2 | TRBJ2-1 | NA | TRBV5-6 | CASSSSLAGSEQFF | TGTGCCAGCAGCTCCAGCCTAGCGGGGAGTGAGCAGTTCTTC
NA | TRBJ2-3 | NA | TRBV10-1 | CASSAVFGTDTQYF | TGCGCCAGCAGTGCGGTATTCGGCACAGATACGCAGTATTTT
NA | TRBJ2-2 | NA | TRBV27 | CASSLSGQVTGELFF | TGTGCCAGCAGTTTATCGGGACAAGTCACCGGGGAGCTGTTTTTT
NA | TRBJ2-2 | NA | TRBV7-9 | CASSRGGAAGELFF | TGTGCCAGCAGCCGAGGGGGGGCAGCCGGGGAGCTGTTTTTT
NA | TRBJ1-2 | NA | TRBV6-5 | CASGNYGYTF | TGTGCCAGCGGCAACTATGGCTACACCTTC
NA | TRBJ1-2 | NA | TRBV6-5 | CASLPEDRLNYGYTF | TGTGCCAGCCTTCCCGAAGACAGGTTGAACTATGGCTACACCTTC
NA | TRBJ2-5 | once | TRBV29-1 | CSGGQGFGQETQYF | TGCAGCGGGGGCCAGGGGTTTGGGCAAGAGACCCAGTACTTC
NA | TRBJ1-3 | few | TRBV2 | CASSDRSGNTIYF | TGTGCCAGCAGTGACAGGTCTGGAAACACCATATATTTT
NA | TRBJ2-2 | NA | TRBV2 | CASSADSGELFF | TGTGCCAGCAGTGCAGACTCCGGGGAGCTGTTTTTT
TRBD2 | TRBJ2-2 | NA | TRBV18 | CASSQLGLAGNTGELFF | TGTGCCAGCTCACAGCTGGGACTAGCGGGAAACACCGGGGAGCTGTTTTTT
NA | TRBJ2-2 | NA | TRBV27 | CASSLSGRVATGELFF | TGTGCCAGCAGTTTATCGGGCAGGGTGGCCACCGGGGAGCTGTTTTTT
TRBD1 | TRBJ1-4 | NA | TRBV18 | CASSPFDRGNEKLFF | TGTGCCAGCTCACCTTTCGACAGGGGGAATGAAAAACTGTTTTTT
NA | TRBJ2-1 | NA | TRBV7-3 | CASSLRGQGSYNEQFF | TGTGCCAGCAGCTTAAGAGGTCAGGGCTCCTACAATGAGCAGTTCTTC
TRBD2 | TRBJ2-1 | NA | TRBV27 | CASSSPWGGGNNEQFF | TGTGCCAGCAGTTCGCCCTGGGGCGGGGGAAACAATGAGCAGTTCTTC
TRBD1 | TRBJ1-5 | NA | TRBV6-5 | CASSGGQGAYQPQHF | TGTGCCAGCAGTGGGGGACAGGGGGCCTATCAGCCCCAGCATTTT
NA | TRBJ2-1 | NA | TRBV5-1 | CASRRVGNEQFF | TGCGCCAGCAGGAGGGTCGGCAATGAGCAGTTCTTC
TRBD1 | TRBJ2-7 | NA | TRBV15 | CATSIGGQGAWEQYF | TGTGCCACCAGCATAGGGGGACAGGGGGCCTGGGAGCAGTACTTC
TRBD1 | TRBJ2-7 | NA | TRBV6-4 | CASSDRFGQGLHEQYF | TGTGCCAGCAGTGACAGGTTCGGACAGGGTTTGCACGAGCAGTACTTC
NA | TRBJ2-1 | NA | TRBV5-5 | CASSMGLQTTYNEQFF | TGTGCCAGCAGCATGGGACTCCAGACCACCTACAATGAGCAGTTCTTC
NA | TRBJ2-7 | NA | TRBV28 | CASSPLVGFGYYEQYF | TGTGCCAGCAGTCCCCTAGTCGGCTTTGGATACTACGAGCAGTACTTC
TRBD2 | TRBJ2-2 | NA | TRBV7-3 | CASTPGLLTGELFF | TGTGCCAGCACCCCGGGACTACTCACCGGGGAGCTGTTTTTT
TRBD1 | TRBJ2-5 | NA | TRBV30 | CAWSPAWDSWGETQYF | TGTGCCTGGAGTCCCGCCTGGGACAGTTGGGGCGAGACCCAGTACTTC
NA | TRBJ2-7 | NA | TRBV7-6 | CASSRGDFAGYEQYF | TGTGCCAGCAGCAGAGGCGACTTCGCGGGCTACGAGCAGTACTTC
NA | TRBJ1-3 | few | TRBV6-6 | CASRDPRGNSGNTIYF | TGTGCCAGCAGAGACCCCAGGGGAAACTCTGGAAACACCATATATTTT
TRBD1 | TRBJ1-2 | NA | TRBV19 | CASSLLPGQGGFYTF | TGTGCCAGTAGTCTCCTCCCGGGACAGGGGGGATTCTACACCTTC
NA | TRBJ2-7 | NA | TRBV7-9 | CASSSRPRGIYEQYF | TGTGCCAGCAGTTCCCGGCCCCGGGGGATCTACGAGCAGTACTTC